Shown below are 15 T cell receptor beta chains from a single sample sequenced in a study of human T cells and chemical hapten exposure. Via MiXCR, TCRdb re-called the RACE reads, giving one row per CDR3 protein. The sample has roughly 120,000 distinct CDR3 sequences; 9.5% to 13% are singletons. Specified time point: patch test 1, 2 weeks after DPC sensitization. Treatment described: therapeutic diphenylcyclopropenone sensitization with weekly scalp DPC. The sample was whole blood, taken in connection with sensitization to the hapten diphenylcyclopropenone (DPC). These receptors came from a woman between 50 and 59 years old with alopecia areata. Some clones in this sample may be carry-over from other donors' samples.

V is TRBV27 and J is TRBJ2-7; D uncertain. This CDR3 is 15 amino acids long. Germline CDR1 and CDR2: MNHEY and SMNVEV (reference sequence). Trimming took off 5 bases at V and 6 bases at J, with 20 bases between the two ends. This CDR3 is CASSLAPMALSEQYF. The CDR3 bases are TGTGCCAGCAGTCTCGCGCCGATGGCCCTGAGCGAGCAGTACTTC.

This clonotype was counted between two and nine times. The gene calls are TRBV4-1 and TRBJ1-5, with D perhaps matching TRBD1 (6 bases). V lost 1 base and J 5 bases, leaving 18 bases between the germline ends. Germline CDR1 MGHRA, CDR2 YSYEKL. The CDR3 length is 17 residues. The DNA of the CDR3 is TGCGCCAGCAGCCAAGGAATGGCGAGGGGGGCATATCAGCCCCAGCATTTT. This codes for CASSQGMARGAYQPQHF.

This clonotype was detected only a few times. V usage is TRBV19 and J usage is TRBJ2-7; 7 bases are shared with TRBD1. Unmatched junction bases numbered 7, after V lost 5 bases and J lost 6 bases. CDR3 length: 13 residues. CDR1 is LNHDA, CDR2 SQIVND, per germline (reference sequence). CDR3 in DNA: TGTGCCAGTAGTGCCGGGACAGTCTCCGAGCAGTACTTC. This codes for CASSAGTVSEQYF.

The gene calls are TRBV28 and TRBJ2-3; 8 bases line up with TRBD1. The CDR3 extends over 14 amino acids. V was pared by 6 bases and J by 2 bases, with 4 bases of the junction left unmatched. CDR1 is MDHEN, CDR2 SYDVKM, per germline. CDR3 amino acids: CASSEDRDTDTQYF. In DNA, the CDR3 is TGTGCCAGCAGCGAGGACAGGGACACAGATACGCAGTATTTT.

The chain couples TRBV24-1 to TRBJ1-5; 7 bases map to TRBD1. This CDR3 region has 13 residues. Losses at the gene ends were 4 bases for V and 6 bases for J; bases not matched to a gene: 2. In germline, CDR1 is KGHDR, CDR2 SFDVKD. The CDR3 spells CATSERGPQPQHF. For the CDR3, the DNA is TGTGCCACCAGTGAGAGGGGGCCTCAGCCCCAGCATTTT.

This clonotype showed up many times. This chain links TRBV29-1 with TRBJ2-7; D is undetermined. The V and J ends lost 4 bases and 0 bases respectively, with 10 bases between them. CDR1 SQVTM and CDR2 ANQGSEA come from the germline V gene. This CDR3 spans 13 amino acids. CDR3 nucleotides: TGCAGCGTTGGACCCTTACTCTCCTACGAGCAGTACTTC. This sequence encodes CSVGPLLSYEQYF.

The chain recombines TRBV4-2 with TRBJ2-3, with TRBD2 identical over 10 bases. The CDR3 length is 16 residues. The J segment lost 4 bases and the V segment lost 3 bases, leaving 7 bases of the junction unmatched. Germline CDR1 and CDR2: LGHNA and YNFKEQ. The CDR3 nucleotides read TGTGCCAGCAGCCAGTCTAGCGGGAGTAAGGCAGATACGCAGTATTTT. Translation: CASSQSSGSKADTQYF.

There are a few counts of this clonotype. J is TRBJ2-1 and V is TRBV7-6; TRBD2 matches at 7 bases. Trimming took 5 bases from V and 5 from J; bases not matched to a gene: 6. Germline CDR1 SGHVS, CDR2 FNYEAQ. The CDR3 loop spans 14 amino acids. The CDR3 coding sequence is TGTGCCAGCAGCGTAAGCGGGACTAACAATGAGCAGTTCTTC. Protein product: CASSVSGTNNEQFF.

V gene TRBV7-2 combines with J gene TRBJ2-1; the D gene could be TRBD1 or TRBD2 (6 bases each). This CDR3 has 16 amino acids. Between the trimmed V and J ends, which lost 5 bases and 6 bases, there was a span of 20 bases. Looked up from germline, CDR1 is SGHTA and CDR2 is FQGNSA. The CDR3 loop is CASSTSGTRGGNEQFF. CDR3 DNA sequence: TGTGCCAGCAGCACTTCCGGGACACGGGGAGGCAATGAGCAGTTCTTC.

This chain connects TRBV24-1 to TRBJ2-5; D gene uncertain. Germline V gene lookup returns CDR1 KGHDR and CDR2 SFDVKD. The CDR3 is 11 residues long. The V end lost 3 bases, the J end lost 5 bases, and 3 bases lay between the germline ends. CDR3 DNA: TGTGCCACCAGTGATCACGAGACCCAGTACTTC. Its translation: CATSDHETQYF.

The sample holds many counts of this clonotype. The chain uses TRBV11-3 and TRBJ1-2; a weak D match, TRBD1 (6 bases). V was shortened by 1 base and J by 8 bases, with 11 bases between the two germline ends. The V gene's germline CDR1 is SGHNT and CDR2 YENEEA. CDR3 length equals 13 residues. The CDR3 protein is CASSLAQGRGYTF. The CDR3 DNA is TGTGCCAGCAGCTTAGCCCAGGGGAGAGGCTACACCTTC.

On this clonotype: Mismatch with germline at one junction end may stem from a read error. The CDR3 loop reads CAGSTRLAKNTGELFF. Written as DNA, the CDR3 is TGCGCCGGCAGCACCCGACTAGCGAAAAACACCGGGGAGCTGTTTTTT. The chain is built from TRBV4-1 and TRBJ2-2; 8 nucleotides align to TRBD2. The CDR3 is made up of 16 amino acids. Per the germline V gene, CDR1 is MGHRA and CDR2 is YSYEKL.

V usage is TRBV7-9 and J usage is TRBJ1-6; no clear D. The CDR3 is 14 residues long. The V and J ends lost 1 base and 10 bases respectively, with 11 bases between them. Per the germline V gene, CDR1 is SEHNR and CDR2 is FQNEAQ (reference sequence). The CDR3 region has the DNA TGTGCCAGCAGCTTAGAAATCGCGGGGTCACCCCTCCACTTT. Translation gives CASSLEIAGSPLHF.

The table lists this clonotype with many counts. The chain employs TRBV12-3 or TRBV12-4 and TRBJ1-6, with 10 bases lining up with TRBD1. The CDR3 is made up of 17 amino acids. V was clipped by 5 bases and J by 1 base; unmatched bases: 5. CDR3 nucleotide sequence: TGTGCCAGCAGTGAGGACAGGGGGGTTTCCTATAATTCACCCCTCCACTTT. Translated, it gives CASSEDRGVSYNSPLHF.

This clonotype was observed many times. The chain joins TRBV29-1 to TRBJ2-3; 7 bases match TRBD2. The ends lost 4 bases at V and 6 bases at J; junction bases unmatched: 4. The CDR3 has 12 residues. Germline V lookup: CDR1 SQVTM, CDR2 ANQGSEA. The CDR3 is CSVVPGGDTQYF. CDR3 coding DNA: TGCAGCGTTGTTCCCGGGGGGGATACGCAGTATTTT.